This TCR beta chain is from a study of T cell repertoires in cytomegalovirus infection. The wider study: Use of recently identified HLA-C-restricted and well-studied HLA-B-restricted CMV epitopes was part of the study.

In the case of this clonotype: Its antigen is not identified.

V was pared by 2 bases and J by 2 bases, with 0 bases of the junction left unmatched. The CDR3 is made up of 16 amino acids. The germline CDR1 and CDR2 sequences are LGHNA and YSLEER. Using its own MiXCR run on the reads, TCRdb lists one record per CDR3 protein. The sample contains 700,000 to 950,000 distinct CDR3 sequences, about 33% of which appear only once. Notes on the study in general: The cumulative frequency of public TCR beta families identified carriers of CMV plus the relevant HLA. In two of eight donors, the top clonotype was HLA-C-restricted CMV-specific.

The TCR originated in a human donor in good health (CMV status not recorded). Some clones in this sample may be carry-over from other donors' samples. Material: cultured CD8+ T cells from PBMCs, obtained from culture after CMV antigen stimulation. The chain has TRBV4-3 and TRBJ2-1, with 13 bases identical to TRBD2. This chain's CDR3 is CASSQTSGGAYNEQFF. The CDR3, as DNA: TGCGCCAGCAGCCAAACTAGCGGGGGGGCCTACAATGAGCAGTTCTTC.